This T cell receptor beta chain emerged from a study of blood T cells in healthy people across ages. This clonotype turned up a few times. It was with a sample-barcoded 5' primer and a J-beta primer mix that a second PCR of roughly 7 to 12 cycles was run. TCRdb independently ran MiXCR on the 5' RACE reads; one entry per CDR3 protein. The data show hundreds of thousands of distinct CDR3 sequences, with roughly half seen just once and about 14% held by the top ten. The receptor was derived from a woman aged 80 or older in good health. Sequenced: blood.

This CDR3 reads CASSSLLAEETQYF. The CDR3 region has the DNA TGTGCCAGCAGCTCACTACTAGCGGAAGAGACCCAGTACTTC. The chain combines TRBV7-9 with TRBJ2-5; TRBD2 aligns across 8 bases. Germline loops: CDR1 SEHNR, CDR2 FQNEAQ (reference sequence). This CDR3 has 14 residues. The V segment lost 4 bases and the J segment 3 bases; nucleotides outside the gene matches: 4.